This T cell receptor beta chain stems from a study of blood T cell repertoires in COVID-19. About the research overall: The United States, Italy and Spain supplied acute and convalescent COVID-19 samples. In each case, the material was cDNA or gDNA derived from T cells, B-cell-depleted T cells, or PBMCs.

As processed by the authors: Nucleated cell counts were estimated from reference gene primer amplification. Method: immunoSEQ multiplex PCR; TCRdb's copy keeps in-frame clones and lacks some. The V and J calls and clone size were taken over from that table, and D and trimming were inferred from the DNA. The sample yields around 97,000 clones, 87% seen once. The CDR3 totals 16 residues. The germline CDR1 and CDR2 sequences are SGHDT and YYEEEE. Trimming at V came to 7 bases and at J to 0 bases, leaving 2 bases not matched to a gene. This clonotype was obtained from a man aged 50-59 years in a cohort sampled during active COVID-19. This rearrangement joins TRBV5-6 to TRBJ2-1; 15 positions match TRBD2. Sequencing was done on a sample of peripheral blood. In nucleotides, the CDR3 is TGTGCCAGCGGACTAGCGGGGGGGCTCTCCTACAATGAGCAGTTCTTC. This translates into CASGLAGGLSYNEQFF.